These T cell receptor beta chains were read from a single sample in a study of blood T cell repertoires in COVID-19. Here immunoSEQ multiplex PCR was the method, and the copy in TCRdb shows in-frame clones only, minus some. The sample lists roughly 93,000 clones, over 80% seen once, with around 1.1% in the top ten. Source material: peripheral blood. Receptors originate from a human donor in a cohort sampled during active COVID-19. The CDR3 runs from the conserved cysteine through the conserved F or W. A D gene is named only where the DNA matches it firmly. Some rows have no size entry. The others give once, few or many, or a class for an expanded clone.

CASSMGAPDVYAEQFF | TGTGCCAGTAGTATGGGGGCACCTGACGTATACGCTGAGCAGTTCTTC | 16 | - | TRBJ2-1 | - | TRBV19
CASSVGGSGSGNEQFF | TGTGCCAGCAGCGTAGGAGGTAGCGGTAGTGGGAATGAGCAGTTCTTC | 16 | - | TRBJ2-1 | - | TRBV9
CASSYRGENIQYF | TGTGCCAGCAGTTACCGGGGGGAGAACATTCAGTACTTC | 13 | - | TRBJ2-4 | TRBD2 | TRBV6-5
CASSLDRDRGLGEQFF | TGTGCCAGCAGCTTAGATCGTGACAGGGGCTTGGGTGAGCAGTTCTTC | 16 | - | TRBJ2-1 | TRBD1 | TRBV7-9
CASSRLMTGDTGELFF | TGTGCCAGCTCACGCCTCATGACAGGGGACACCGGGGAGCTGTTTTTT | 16 | - | TRBJ2-2 | TRBD1 | TRBV18
CASSFGQRERYNEQFF | TGTGCCAGCAGTTTTGGCCAGCGGGAGAGGTACAATGAGCAGTTCTTC | 16 | - | TRBJ2-1 | TRBD2 | TRBV27
CASSPRKPSGNNEQFF | TGTGCCAGCTCACCACGGAAACCGAGCGGGAACAATGAGCAGTTCTTC | 16 | - | TRBJ2-1 | TRBD2 | TRBV18
CASSLGPRHLTIGTLHF | TGTGCCAGCAGCCTAGGCCCACGTCACCTGACTATAGGAACCCTCCACTTT | 17 | once | TRBJ1-6 | - | TRBV7-3
CASSPTSWGQSYNEQFF | TGTGCCAGCAGCCCCACGTCATGGGGACAGAGTTACAATGAGCAGTTCTTC | 17 | - | TRBJ2-1 | TRBD1 | TRBV11-3
CASKRKEQDTQYF | TGTGCCAGCAAGAGGAAGGAGCAGGATACGCAGTATTTT | 13 | - | TRBJ2-3 | - | TRBV27
CASSPNPGQGSTEAFF | TGTGCCAGCAGTCCTAACCCGGGACAGGGATCCACTGAAGCTTTCTTT | 16 | - | TRBJ1-1 | TRBD1 | TRBV28
CSAKDTSYEQYF | TGCAGCGCTAAGGACACCTCCTACGAGCAGTACTTC | 12 | - | TRBJ2-7 | - | TRBV29-1
CASSMMGQGINTGELFF | TGTGCCAGTAGTATGATGGGACAGGGGATTAACACCGGGGAGCTGTTTTTT | 17 | - | TRBJ2-2 | TRBD1 | TRBV19
CASSLALPNTEAFF | TGTGCCAGCAGCTTAGCTCTCCCGAACACTGAAGCTTTCTTT | 14 | - | TRBJ1-1 | - | TRBV7-9
CASSFLSSSYEQYF | TGTGCCAGTTCCTTTCTTTCGAGCTCCTACGAGCAGTACTTC | 14 | - | TRBJ2-7 | - | TRBV19
CASSLVLEVLHYGYTF | TGTGCCAGCAGCTTAGTTTTGGAGGTGTTACACTATGGCTACACCTTC | 16 | few | TRBJ1-2 | - | TRBV7-9
CASSVTGQGGQKAFF | TGTGCCAGCAGTGTAACGGGACAGGGGGGGCAAAAAGCTTTCTTT | 15 | - | TRBJ1-1 | TRBD1 | TRBV28
CASSLKGEGYEQYF | TGTGCCAGCAGTTTAAAGGGAGAAGGGTACGAGCAGTACTTC | 14 | - | TRBJ2-7 | - | TRBV27
CASSQLSGNEQFF | TGCGCCAGCAGCCAACTGAGCGGCAATGAGCAGTTCTTC | 13 | - | TRBJ2-1 | - | TRBV4-1
CASSYSTGGSYEQYF | TGTGCCAGCAGTTACTCGACCGGGGGCTCCTACGAGCAGTACTTC | 15 | - | TRBJ2-7 | - | TRBV6-5
CASSRTAYYEQYF | TGTGCCAGTAGTAGGACAGCGTATTACGAGCAGTACTTC | 13 | - | TRBJ2-7 | - | TRBV19
CASSSFQTSVGEQYF | TGTGCCAGCAGCTCATTTCAGACTAGCGTGGGCGAGCAGTACTTC | 15 | - | TRBJ2-7 | TRBD2 | TRBV5-4
CASSLQGPLSYEQYF | TGTGCCAGCAGTCTACAGGGACCCCTCTCCTACGAGCAGTACTTC | 15 | - | TRBJ2-7 | - | TRBV27
CASSIPFASGRVADTQYF | TGTGCCAGTAGTATCCCCTTCGCTAGCGGGAGGGTAGCAGATACGCAGTATTTT | 18 | once | TRBJ2-3 | TRBD2 | TRBV19
CASSLGLAGVGQETQYF | TGTGCCAGCAGTCTCGGACTAGCGGGAGTAGGACAAGAGACCCAGTACTTC | 17 | - | TRBJ2-5 | TRBD2 | TRBV6-6
CASSLYGTSGNNEQFF | TGTGCCAGCAGTTTATACGGGACTAGCGGAAACAATGAGCAGTTCTTC | 16 | - | TRBJ2-1 | TRBD2 | TRBV27
CASSARETSGRGCFF | TGTGCCAGCAGTGCCCGTGAGACTAGCGGGCGGGGATGTTTCTTC | 15 | - | TRBJ2-1 | TRBD2 | TRBV2
CATSDPGPYEQYF | TGTGCCACCAGTGACCCAGGGCCCTACGAGCAGTACTTC | 13 | - | TRBJ2-7 | - | TRBV24-1